This T cell receptor (beta chain) was retrieved from a study of T cell repertoires in aging, cancer and after chemotherapy. This clonotype is labeled as medium-sized (0.01 to 0.1%). Rearranged V-D-J TRB sequences were amplified with a mixed TRB-A/B primer pool. TCRdb reanalysed the multiplex PCR reads using MiXCR and keeps one entry per CDR3 protein. Of under 12,000 distinct CDR3 sequences listed, under 55% are singletons. Germline V gene sequence: CDR1 SQVTM, CDR2 ANQGSEA. V dropped 6 bases and J dropped 6 bases, with 12 bases sitting between them. The CDR3 is made up of 13 amino acids. The template was genomic DNA from peripheral blood, not RNA.

This TCR was sampled from a human donor in good health. Sequencing input: blood. The chain links TRBV29-1 to TRBJ2-6; perhaps D is TRBD1 or TRBD2 (6 bases each). CDR3 protein: CSVRGLVANVLTF. As DNA, the CDR3 is TGCAGCGTCCGGGGGCTAGTGGCCAACGTCCTGACTTTC.